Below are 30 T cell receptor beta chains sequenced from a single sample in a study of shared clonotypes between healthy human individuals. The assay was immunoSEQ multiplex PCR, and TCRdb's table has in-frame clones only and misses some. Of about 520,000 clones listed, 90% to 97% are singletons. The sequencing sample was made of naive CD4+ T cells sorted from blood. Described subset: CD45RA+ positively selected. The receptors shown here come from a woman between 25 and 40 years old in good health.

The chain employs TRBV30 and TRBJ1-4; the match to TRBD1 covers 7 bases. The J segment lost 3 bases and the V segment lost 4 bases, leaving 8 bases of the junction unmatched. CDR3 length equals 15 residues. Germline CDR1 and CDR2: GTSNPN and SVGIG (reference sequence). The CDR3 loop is CAWTPGGGSNEKLFF. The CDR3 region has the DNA TGTGCCTGGACGCCAGGGGGGGGCTCTAATGAAAAACTGTTTTTT.

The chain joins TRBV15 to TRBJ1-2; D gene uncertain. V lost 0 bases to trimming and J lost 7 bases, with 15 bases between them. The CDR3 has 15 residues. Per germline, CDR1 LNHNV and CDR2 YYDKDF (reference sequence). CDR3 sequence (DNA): TGTGCCACCAGCAGAGATCAAGGGTTATCGGGTGGCTACACCTTC. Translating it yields CATSRDQGLSGGYTF. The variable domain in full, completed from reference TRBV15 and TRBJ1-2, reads DAMVIQNPRYQVTQFGKPVTLSCSQTLNHNVMYWYQQKSSQAPKLLFHYYDKDFNNEADTPDNFQSRRPNTSFCFLDIRSPGLGDTAMYLCATSRDQGLSGGYTFGSGTRLTVV.

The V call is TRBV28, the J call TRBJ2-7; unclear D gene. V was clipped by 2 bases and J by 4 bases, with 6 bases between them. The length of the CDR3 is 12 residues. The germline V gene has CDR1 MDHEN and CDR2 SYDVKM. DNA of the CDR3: TGTGCCAGCAGTTTACAGCCTTACGAGCAGTACTTC. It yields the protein CASSLQPYEQYF. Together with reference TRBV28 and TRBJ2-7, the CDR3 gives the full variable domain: DVKVTQSSRYLVKRTGEKVFLECVQDMDHENMFWYRQDPGLGLRLIYFSYDVKMKEKGDIPEGYSVSREKKERFSLILESASTNQTSMYLCASSLQPYEQYFGPGTRLTVT.

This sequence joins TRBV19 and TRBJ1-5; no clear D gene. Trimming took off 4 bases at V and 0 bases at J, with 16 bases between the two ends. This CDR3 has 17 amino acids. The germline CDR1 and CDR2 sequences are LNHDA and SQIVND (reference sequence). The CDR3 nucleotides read TGTGCCAGTAGTACTAGGGCAGATAGATATAGCAATCAGCCCCAGCATTTT. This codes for CASSTRADRYSNQPQHF.

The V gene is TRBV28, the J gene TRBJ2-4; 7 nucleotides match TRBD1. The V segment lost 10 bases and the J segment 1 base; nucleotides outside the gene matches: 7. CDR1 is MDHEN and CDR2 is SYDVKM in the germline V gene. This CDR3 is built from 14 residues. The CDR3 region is CATQGTGAKNIQYF. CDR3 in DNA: TGTGCCACACAGGGGACGGGGGCCAAAAACATTCAGTACTTC.

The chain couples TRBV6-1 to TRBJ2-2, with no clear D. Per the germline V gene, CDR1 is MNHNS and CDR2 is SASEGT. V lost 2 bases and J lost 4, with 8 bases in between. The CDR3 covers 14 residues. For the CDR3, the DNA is TGTGCCAGCAGTGAAATTGCAGTCACCGGGGAGCTGTTTTTT. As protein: CASSEIAVTGELFF.

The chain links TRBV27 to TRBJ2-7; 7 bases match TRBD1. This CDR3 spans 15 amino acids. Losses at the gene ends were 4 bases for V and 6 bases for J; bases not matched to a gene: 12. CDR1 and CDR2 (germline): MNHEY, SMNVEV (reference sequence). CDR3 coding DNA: TGTGCCAGCAGTTCAACCGGGACAGCGAGGGGCGAGCAGTACTTC. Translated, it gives CASSSTGTARGEQYF.

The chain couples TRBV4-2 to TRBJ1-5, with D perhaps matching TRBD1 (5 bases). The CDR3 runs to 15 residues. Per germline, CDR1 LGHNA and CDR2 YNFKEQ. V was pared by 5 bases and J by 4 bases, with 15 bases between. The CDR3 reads CASSLGSGSNQPQHF. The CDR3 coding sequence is TGTGCCAGCAGCTTGGGCTCAGGGTCGAATCAGCCCCAGCATTTT.

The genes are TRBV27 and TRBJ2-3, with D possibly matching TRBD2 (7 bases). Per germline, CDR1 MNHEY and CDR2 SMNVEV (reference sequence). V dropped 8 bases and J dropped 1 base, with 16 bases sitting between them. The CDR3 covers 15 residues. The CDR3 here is CASVPWGGGTDTQYF. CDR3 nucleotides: TGTGCCAGCGTACCGTGGGGGGGCGGCACAGATACGCAGTATTTT.

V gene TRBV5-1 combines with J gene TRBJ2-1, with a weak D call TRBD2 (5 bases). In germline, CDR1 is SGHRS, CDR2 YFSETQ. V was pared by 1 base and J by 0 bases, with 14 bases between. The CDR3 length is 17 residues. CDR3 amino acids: CASSLQWSGSSYNEQFF. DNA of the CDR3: TGCGCCAGCAGCTTGCAATGGTCGGGGAGCTCCTACAATGAGCAGTTCTTC.

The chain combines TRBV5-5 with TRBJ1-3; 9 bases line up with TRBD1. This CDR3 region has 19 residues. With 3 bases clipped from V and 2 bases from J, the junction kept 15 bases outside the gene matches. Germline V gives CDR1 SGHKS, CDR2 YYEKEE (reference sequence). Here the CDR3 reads CASSSARDRDRPTGNTIYF. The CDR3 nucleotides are TGTGCCAGCAGCTCAGCACGGGACAGGGATCGGCCCACTGGAAACACCATATATTTT.

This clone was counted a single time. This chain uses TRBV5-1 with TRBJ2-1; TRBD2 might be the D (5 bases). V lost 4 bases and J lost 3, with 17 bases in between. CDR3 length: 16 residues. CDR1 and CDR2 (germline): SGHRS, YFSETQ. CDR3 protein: CASSPHDRGVYNEQFF. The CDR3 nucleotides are TGCGCCAGCAGCCCCCACGATCGGGGAGTCTACAATGAGCAGTTCTTC.

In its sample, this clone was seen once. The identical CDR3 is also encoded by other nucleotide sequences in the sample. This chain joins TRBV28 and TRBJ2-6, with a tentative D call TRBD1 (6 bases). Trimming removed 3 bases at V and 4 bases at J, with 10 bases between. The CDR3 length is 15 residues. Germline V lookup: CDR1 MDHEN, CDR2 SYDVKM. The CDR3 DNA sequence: TGTGCCAGCAGTTTGCAGGGGTCAGGGGCCAACGTCCTGACTTTC. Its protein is CASSLQGSGANVLTF.

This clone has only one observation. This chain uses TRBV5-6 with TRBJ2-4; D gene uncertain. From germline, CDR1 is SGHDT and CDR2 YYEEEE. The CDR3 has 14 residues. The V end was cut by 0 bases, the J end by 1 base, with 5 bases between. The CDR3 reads CASSLAWAKNIQYF. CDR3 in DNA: TGTGCCAGCAGCTTGGCCTGGGCCAAAAACATTCAGTACTTC.

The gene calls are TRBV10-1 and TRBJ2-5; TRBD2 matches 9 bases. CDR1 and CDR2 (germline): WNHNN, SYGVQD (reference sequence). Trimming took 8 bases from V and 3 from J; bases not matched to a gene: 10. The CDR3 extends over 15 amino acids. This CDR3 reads CASEREVSGEETQYF. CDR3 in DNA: TGCGCCAGCGAGCGGGAGGTGAGTGGGGAAGAGACCCAGTACTTC.

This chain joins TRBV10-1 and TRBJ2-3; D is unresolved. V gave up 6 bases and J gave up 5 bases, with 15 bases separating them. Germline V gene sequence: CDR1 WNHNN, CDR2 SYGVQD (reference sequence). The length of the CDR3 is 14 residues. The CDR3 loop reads CASSLPLDGDTQYF. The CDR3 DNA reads TGCGCCAGCAGCCTTCCTTTGGACGGAGATACGCAGTATTTT.

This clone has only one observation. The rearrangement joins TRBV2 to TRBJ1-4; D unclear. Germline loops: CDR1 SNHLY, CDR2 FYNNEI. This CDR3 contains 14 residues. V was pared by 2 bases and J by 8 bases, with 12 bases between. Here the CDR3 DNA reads TGTGCCAGCAGTGAAACCTCCTCTAGGGAAAAACTGTTTTTT. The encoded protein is CASSETSSREKLFF.

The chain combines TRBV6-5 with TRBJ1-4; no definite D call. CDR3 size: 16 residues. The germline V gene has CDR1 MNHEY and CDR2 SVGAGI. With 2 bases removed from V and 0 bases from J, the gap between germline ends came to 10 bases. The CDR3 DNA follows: TGTGCCAGCAGTTACGACATGTCAGCAACTAATGAAAAACTGTTTTTT. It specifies CASSYDMSATNEKLFF.

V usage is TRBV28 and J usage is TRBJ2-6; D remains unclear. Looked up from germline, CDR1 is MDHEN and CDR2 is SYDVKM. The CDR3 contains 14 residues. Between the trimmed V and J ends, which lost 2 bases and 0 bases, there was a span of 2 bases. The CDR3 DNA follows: TGTGCCAGCAGTTTACTCTCTGGGGCCAACGTCCTGACTTTC. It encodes CASSLLSGANVLTF.

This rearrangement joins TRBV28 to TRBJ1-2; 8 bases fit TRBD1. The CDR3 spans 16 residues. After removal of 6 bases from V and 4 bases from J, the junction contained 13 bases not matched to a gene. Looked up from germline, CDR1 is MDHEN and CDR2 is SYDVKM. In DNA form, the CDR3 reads TGTGCCAGCAGGCGCCCAGGGGGCCGGGGGGTCTATGGCTACACCTTC. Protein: CASRRPGGRGVYGYTF.

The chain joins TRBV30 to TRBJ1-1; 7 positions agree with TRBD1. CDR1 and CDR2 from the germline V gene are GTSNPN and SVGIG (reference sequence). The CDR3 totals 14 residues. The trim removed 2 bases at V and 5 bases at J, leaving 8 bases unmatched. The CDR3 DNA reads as TGTGCCTGGAGTCCGGGACAGTACCAAACTGAAGCTTTCTTT. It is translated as CAWSPGQYQTEAFF.

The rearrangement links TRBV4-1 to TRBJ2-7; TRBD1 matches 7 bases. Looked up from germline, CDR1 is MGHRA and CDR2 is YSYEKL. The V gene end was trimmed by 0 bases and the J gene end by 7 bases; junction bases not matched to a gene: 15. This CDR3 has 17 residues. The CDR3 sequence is CASSQERHKGARGEQYF. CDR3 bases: TGCGCCAGCAGCCAAGAGAGGCATAAGGGGGCTAGAGGGGAGCAGTACTTC.

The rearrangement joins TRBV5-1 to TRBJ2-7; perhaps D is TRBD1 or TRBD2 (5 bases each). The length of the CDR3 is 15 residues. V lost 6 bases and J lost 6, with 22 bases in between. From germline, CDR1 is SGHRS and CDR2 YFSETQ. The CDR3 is CASTEGTGDWGEQYF. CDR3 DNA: TGCGCCAGCACCGAGGGCACAGGAGATTGGGGCGAGCAGTACTTC.

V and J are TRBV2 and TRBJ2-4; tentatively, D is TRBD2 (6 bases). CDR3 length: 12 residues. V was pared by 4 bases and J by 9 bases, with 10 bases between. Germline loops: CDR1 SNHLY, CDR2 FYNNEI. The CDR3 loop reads CASSGSGGIQYF. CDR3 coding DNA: TGTGCCAGCAGTGGGTCCGGGGGCATTCAGTACTTC.

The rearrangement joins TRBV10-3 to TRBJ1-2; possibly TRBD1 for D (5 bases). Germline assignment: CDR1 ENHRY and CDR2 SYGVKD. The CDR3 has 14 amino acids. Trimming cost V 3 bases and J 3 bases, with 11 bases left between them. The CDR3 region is CAISDLDRDYGYTF. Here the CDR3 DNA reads TGTGCCATCAGTGACCTAGACAGAGACTATGGCTACACCTTC.

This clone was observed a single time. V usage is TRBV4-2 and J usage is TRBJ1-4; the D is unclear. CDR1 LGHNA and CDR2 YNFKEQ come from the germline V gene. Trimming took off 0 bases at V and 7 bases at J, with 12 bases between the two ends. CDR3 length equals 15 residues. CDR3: CASSQEDSEGEKLFF. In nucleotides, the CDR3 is TGTGCCAGCAGCCAAGAGGATTCTGAAGGTGAAAAACTGTTTTTT.

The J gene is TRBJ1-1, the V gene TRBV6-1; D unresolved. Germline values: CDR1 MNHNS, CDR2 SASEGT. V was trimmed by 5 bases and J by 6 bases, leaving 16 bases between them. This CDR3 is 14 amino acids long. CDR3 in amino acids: CASSSPLDRAEAFF. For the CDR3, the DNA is TGTGCCAGCAGTTCACCGTTGGACCGCGCTGAAGCTTTCTTT.

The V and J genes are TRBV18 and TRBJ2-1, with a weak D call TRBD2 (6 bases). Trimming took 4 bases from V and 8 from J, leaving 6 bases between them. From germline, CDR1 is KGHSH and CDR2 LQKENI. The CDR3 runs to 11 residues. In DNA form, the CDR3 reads TGTGCCAGCTCACGGAGGGATGAGCAGTTCTTC. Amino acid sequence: CASSRRDEQFF.

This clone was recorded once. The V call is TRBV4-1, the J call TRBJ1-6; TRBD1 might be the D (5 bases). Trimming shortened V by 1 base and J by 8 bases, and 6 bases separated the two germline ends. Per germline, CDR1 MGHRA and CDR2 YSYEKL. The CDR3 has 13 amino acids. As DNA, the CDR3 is TGCGCCAGCAGCCAAGTAGGGGATTCACCCCTCCACTTT. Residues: CASSQVGDSPLHF.

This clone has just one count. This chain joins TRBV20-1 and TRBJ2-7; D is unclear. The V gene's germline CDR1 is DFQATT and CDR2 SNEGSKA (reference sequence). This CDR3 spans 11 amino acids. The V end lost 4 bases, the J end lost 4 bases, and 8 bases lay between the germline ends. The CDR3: CSATDGYEQYF. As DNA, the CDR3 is TGCAGTGCTACGGACGGGTACGAGCAGTACTTC.